This T cell receptor beta chain originates from a study of post-analysis software for immune sequencing data. Broader study findings: Diversity measured as normalized Chao1 was significantly lower in multiple sclerosis patients than in controls.

This clonotype was recorded only once. Its specificity is unknown. Prepared libraries of TCR beta cDNA carried unique molecular identifiers. Yield was 450,000 to 650,000 cDNA molecules from 1 to 10 million T cells. TCRdb fed the PCR reads into MiXCR, producing one record per CDR3 protein. The sample yields 750,000 to 950,000 distinct CDR3 sequences, about 53% seen once. Sequencing input: blood. The sequence was obtained from a girl between 10 and 17 years old with multiple sclerosis.

The CDR3, as DNA: TGTGCCAGCAGGCTACAGCTGAACACTGAAGCTTTCTTT. As protein: CASRLQLNTEAFF. The rearrangement joins TRBV12-3 or TRBV12-4 to TRBJ1-1; no firm D call. The CDR3 spans 13 residues. V shed 6 bases and J shed 0 bases, with 8 bases lying between them.